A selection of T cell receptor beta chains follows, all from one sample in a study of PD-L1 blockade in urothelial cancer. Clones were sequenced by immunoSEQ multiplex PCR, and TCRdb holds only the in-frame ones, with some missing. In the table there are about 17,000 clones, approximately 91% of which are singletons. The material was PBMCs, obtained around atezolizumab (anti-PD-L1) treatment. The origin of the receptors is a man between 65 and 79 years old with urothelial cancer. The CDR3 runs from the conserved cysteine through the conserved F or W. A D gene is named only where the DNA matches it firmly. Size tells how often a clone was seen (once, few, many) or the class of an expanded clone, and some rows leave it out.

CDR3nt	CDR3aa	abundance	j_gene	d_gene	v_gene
TGTGCCAGCAGCCTCACAGGGAGTACTGAAGCTTTCTTT	CASSLTGSTEAFF	few	TRBJ1-1	NA	TRBV7-9
TGTGCCAGCAGAAACAGGGTGAACACCGGGGAGCTGTTTTTT	CASRNRVNTGELFF	NA	TRBJ2-2	NA	TRBV5-6
TGTGCCAGCAGCGAGAACCCGGGTGGACAGGACTATCCTGGGGCCAACGTCCTGACTTTC	CASSENPGGQDYPGANVLTF	once	TRBJ2-6	NA	TRBV2
TGCGCCAGCAGCAGAGGGACAGGACCCAATCAGCCCCAGCATTTT	CASSRGTGPNQPQHF	NA	TRBJ1-5	TRBD1	TRBV4-1
TGTGCCAGCAGCCCCGAGGGGACTAGCGGCACAGATACGCAGTATTTT	CASSPEGTSGTDTQYF	NA	TRBJ2-3	TRBD2	TRBV28
TGTGCCAGCAGCCAATCGACGCGGCACACCGGGGAGCTGTTTTTT	CASSQSTRHTGELFF	NA	TRBJ2-2	NA	TRBV4-2
TGTGCCGTTGAGACAGAATATAGCAATCAGCCCCAGCATTTT	CAVETEYSNQPQHF	NA	TRBJ1-5	NA	TRBV10-3
TGTGCCATCAGACAGGGGATCAATCAGCCCCAGCATTTT	CAIRQGINQPQHF	NA	TRBJ1-5	TRBD1	TRBV10-3
TGCGCCAGCAGTGAGGGGGGCTCTTCGTATGGCTACACCTTC	CASSEGGSSYGYTF	NA	TRBJ1-2	NA	TRBV10-1
TGCGCCAGTCCCGGGACTAATAATTCACCCCTCCACTTT	CASPGTNNSPLHF	NA	TRBJ1-6	NA	TRBV5-1
TGCGCCAGCAGTGAGCGAGAAAGAACCTACGAGCAGTACTTC	CASSERERTYEQYF	NA	TRBJ2-7	NA	TRBV10-1
TGCGCCAGCAGCTTGGGGGCAGGGGGCCCAGCGGTGAGGGCTTTCTTT	CASSLGAGGPAVRAFF	once	TRBJ1-1	TRBD1	TRBV5-1
TGCGCCAGCAGCTTGCTAGGGGCCTACAATCAGCCCCAGCATTTT	CASSLLGAYNQPQHF	NA	TRBJ1-5	NA	TRBV5-1
TGTGCCAGCAGCAAACTAGCGGGGGGGGCAGATACGCAGTATTTT	CASSKLAGGADTQYF	NA	TRBJ2-3	TRBD2	TRBV2
TGCGCCAGCAGCCAAGCGCGCCCCGGGGGGAGCTCCTACAATGAGCAGTTCTTC	CASSQARPGGSSYNEQFF	NA	TRBJ2-1	TRBD2	TRBV4-1
TGTGCCAGCAGCTTACGGGCGGGGGGGAGAGAGACCCAGTACTTC	CASSLRAGGRETQYF	NA	TRBJ2-5	TRBD2	TRBV7-2
TGTGCCAGTAGTATTCGACAGGTCAGCTACGAGCAGTACTTC	CASSIRQVSYEQYF	once	TRBJ2-7	NA	TRBV19
TGCGCCAGCAGCTTGAACAGACCTACCCAAGAGACCCAGTACTTC	CASSLNRPTQETQYF	once	TRBJ2-5	NA	TRBV5-1
TGCGCCAGCAGCTTGGGCGGGGGTGGAGAATTTTCACCCCTCCACTTT	CASSLGGGGEFSPLHF	NA	TRBJ1-6	NA	TRBV5-1
TGTGCCAGCAGCTTGGGCCCGTCGGGGGTGGCATCTCGGTCCGAGCAGTACTTC	CASSLGPSGVASRSEQYF	NA	TRBJ2-7	NA	TRBV5-6
TGTGCCAGCAGGGACAGGGGGCTGGAGACCCAGTACTTC	CASRDRGLETQYF	NA	TRBJ2-5	TRBD1	TRBV6-1
TGTGCCAGCAGCTCCCCCCCCATTTACGAGCAGTACTTC	CASSSPPIYEQYF	NA	TRBJ2-7	NA	TRBV7-2
TGTGCCAGCCGTAGGGGGCCTACCTACAATGAGCAGTTCTTC	CASRRGPTYNEQFF	NA	TRBJ2-1	TRBD1	TRBV2
TGTGCCATCAACAGGGGGTTCTACACCGGGGAGCTGTTTTTT	CAINRGFYTGELFF	NA	TRBJ2-2	TRBD1	TRBV10-3
TGTGCCAGCAGTGAGGGGACTACCAATGAGCAGTTCTTC	CASSEGTTNEQFF	NA	TRBJ2-1	TRBD2	TRBV6-4
TGTGCCAGCAGTACCGACAGGGCCCCCATTGTGCCCCAGCATTTT	CASSTDRAPIVPQHF	NA	TRBJ1-5	TRBD1	TRBV27
TGTGCCAGCAGCGTTCAACAGGTAAACACTGAAGCTTTCTTT	CASSVQQVNTEAFF	NA	TRBJ1-1	NA	TRBV9
TGTGCCAGCAGCCACTCGGGTCGCAGCACAGATACGCAGTATTTT	CASSHSGRSTDTQYF	NA	TRBJ2-3	NA	TRBV7-9
TGTGCCAGCAGCTTATTAGCGACGGAGACCCAGTACTTC	CASSLLATETQYF	NA	TRBJ2-5	NA	TRBV7-2
TGTGCCACCAGCAGAGATGGAGGGACGGCAAGCTCCTACGAGCAGTACTTC	CATSRDGGTASSYEQYF	NA	TRBJ2-7	NA	TRBV15
TGTGCCAGTACGATAGCGGGGGCGAACACCGGGGAGCTGTTTTTT	CASTIAGANTGELFF	NA	TRBJ2-2	TRBD2	TRBV19
TGTGCCAGCAGCAAAGCGCTGGGAGGGACAATGTGGAATTCACCCCTCCACTTT	CASSKALGGTMWNSPLHF	NA	TRBJ1-6	NA	TRBV21-1
TGTGCCACCCGAGGGACACCCAAAACAAATTTAAACACTGAAGCTTTCTTT	CATRGTPKTNLNTEAFF	NA	TRBJ1-1	NA	TRBV2
TGTGCCAGCAGCTTATCACCTTTCTGGACAAGGGGCAATCAGCCCCAGCATTTT	CASSLSPFWTRGNQPQHF	NA	TRBJ1-5	NA	TRBV7-9
TGTGCCAGCAGTCGTCGGAACACTGAAGCTTTCTTT	CASSRRNTEAFF	few	TRBJ1-1	NA	TRBV28
TGCAGCGTTCAGGGAATGCAGGGCTATGGCTACACCTTC	CSVQGMQGYGYTF	NA	TRBJ1-2	NA	TRBV29-1
TGTGCCAGCAGCTTAGTGCGGGGCGGGGGTCAGCCCCAGCATTTT	CASSLVRGGGQPQHF	NA	TRBJ1-5	NA	TRBV7-8
TGTGCCAGCAGCGGACACAGGAACACCGGGGAGCTGTTTTTT	CASSGHRNTGELFF	NA	TRBJ2-2	NA	TRBV16
TGTGCCAGCAGTCAGGACTATGGCTACACCTTC	CASSQDYGYTF	NA	TRBJ1-2	NA	TRBV6-6
TGCGCCAGCAGCGGGACTTCACAAGAGACCCAGTACTTC	CASSGTSQETQYF	once	TRBJ2-5	NA	TRBV5-1
TGCGCCAGCAGCTTGATTGGACAGGGGGACACTGAAGCTTTCTTT	CASSLIGQGDTEAFF	NA	TRBJ1-1	TRBD1	TRBV5-1
TGTGCCAGCAGCTTGGCAGGGGGCCCGAACTATGGCTACACCTTC	CASSLAGGPNYGYTF	NA	TRBJ1-2	TRBD1	TRBV7-9
TGTGCCAGCGGGAGGGACAGGATGACCGGGGAGCTGTTTTTT	CASGRDRMTGELFF	NA	TRBJ2-2	NA	TRBV6-5
TGTGCCAGCAGACCCGCCGGTAATGAGCAGTTCTTC	CASRPAGNEQFF	NA	TRBJ2-1	NA	TRBV7-9
TGCGCCAGCAGTGAGCAGGGTTCAAACACCATATATTTT	CASSEQGSNTIYF	NA	TRBJ1-3	NA	TRBV10-2
TGTGCCAGCAGCTTGCGAGAGACCCAGTACTTC	CASSLRETQYF	NA	TRBJ2-5	NA	TRBV5-6
TGTGCCAGCAGTGAATTGGGGACAGACTACGAGCAGTACTTC	CASSELGTDYEQYF	NA	TRBJ2-7	TRBD1	TRBV25-1
TGTGCCAGGCATCAGGGGTTCTATGGCTACACCTTC	CARHQGFYGYTF	NA	TRBJ1-2	NA	TRBV5-6
TGTGCCAGCAGCCTTGCCAACATGAACACTGAAGCTTTCTTT	CASSLANMNTEAFF	NA	TRBJ1-1	NA	TRBV27
TGTGCCAGCAGTCGACAGGGTGGTGAGCAGTTCTTC	CASSRQGGEQFF	NA	TRBJ2-1	TRBD1	TRBV2
TGTGCCAGCAGCCCCTCAGGGGCGAATGAGCAGTTCTTC	CASSPSGANEQFF	NA	TRBJ2-1	NA	TRBV7-9
TGCGCCAGCAGTTTGATCGGGACTAGCAGTTACGAGCAGTACTTC	CASSLIGTSSYEQYF	NA	TRBJ2-7	TRBD2	TRBV5-1
TGTGCCAGCAGGGAGACAGGGATTGGGAATGGCTACACCTTC	CASRETGIGNGYTF	few	TRBJ1-2	TRBD1	TRBV6-1
TGTGCCAGCAGCCCCCAGGGGGACACTGAAGCTTTCTTT	CASSPQGDTEAFF	NA	TRBJ1-1	TRBD1	TRBV5-5
TGTGCCAGCAGTTTATTCCAGGGCCAGGTATGGGAAAAACTGTTTTTT	CASSLFQGQVWEKLFF	NA	TRBJ1-4	NA	TRBV28